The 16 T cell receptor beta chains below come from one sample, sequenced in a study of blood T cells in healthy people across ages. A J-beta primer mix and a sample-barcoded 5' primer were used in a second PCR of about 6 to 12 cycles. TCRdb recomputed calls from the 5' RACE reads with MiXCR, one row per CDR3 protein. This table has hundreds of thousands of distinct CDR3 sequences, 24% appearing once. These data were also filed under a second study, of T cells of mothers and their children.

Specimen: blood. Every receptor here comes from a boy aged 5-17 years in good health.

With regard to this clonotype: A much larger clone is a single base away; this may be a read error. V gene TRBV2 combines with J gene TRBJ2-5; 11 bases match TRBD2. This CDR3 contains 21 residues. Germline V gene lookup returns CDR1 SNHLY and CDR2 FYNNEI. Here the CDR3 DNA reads TGTGCCGGCAGTGAAGGACAGTATTTCGGGGGGACTAGCGGAAACCAAGAGACCCAGTACTTC. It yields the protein CAGSEGQYFGGTSGNQETQYF. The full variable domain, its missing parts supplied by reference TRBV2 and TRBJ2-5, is EPEVTQTPSHQVTQMGQEVILRCVPISNHLYFYWYRQILGQKVEFLVSFYNNEISEKSEIFDDQFSVERPDGSNFTLKIRSTKLEDSAMYFCAGSEGQYFGGTSGNQETQYFGPGTRLLVL.

The CDR3 sequence: CASRSGGLGRSYTF. The CDR3 DNA sequence: TGTGCCAGCAGATCAGGGGGGCTCGGGAGAAGCTACACCTTC. This chain links TRBV4-2 with TRBJ1-2; 7 bases line up with TRBD1. V lost 6 bases, J lost 9 bases, and 13 bases stayed unmatched. The CDR3 spans 14 residues. Germline lookup yields CDR1 LGHNA and CDR2 YNFKEQ.

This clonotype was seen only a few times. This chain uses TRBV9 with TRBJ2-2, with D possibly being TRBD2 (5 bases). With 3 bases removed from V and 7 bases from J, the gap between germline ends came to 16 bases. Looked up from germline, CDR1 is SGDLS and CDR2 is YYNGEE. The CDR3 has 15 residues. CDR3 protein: CASSGRTRTDGELFF. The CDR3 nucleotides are TGTGCCAGCAGCGGGAGGACGAGGACCGACGGGGAGCTGTTTTTT.

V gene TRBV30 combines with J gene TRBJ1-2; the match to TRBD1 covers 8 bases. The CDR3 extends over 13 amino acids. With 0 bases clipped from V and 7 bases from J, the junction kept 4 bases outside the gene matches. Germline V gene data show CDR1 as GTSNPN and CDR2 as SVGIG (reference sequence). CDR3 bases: TGTGCCTGGAGTGTTAAACAGGGGGGTGGCTACACCTTC. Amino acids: CAWSVKQGGGYTF.

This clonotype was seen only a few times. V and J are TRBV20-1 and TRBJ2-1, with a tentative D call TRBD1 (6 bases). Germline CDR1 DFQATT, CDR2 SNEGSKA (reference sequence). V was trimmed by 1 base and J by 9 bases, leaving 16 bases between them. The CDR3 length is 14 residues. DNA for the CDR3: TGCAGTGCTAGAGTGGTTCAGGGGATGGGTGAGCAGTTCTTC. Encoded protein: CSARVVQGMGEQFF.

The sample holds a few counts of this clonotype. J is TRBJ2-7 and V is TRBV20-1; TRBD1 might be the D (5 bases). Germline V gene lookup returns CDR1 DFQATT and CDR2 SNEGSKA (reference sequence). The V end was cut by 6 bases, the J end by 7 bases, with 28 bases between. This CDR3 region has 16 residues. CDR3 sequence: CSAPLGASLISWEQYF. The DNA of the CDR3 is TGCAGTGCCCCGTTAGGGGCCAGTTTGATTAGCTGGGAGCAGTACTTC.

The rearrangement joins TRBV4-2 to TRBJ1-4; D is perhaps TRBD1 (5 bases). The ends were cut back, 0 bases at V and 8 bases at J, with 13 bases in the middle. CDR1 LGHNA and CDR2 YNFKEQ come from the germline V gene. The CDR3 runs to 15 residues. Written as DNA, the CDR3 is TGTGCCAGCAGCCAAGATTCGGGGCTACGGGAAAAACTGTTTTTT. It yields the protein CASSQDSGLREKLFF.

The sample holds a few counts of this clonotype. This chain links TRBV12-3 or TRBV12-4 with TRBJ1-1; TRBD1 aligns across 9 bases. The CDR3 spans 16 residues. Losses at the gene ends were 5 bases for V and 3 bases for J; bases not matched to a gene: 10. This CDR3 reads CASSITGGEGDTEAFF. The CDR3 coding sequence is TGTGCCAGCAGTATAACAGGGGGCGAAGGTGACACTGAAGCTTTCTTT.

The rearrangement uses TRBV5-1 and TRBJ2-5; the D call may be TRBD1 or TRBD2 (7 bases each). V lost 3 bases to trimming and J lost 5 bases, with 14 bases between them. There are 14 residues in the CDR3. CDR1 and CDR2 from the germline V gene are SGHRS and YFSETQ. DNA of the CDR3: TGCGCCAGCAGCTCTCTGCAGGGGGGGGAGACCCAGTACTTC. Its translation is CASSSLQGGETQYF. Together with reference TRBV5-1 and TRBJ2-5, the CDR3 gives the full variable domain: KAGVTQTPRYLIKTRGQQVTLSCSPISGHRSVSWYQQTPGQGLQFLFEYFSETQRNKGNFPGRFSGRQFSNSRSEMNVSTLELGDSALYLCASSSLQGGETQYFGPGTRLLVL.

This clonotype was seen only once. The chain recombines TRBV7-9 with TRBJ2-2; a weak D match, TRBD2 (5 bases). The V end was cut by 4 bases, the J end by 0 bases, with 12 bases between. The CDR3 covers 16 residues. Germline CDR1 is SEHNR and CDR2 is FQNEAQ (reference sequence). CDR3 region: CASSSRGRTNTGELFF. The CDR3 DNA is TGTGCCAGCAGCTCCCGCGGGCGTACGAACACCGGGGAGCTGTTTTTT.

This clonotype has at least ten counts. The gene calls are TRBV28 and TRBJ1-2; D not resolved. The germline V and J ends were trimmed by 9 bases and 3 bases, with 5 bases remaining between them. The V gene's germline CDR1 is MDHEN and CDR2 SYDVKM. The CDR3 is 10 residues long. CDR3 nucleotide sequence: TGTGCCAGTCGACACTATGGCTACACCTTC. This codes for CASRHYGYTF.

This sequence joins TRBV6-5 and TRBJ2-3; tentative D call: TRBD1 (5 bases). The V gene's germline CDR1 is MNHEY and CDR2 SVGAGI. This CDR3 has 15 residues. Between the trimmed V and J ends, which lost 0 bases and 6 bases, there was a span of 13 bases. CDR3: CASSYSAGPLDTQYF. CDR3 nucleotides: TGTGCCAGCAGTTACTCGGCAGGGCCCTTGGATACGCAGTATTTT.

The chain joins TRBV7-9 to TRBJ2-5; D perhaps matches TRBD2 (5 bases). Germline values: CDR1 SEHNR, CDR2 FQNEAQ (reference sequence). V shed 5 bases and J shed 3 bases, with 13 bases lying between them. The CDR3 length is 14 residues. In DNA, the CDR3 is TGTGCCAGCAGCGTACTAGTTCAGGAAGAGACCCAGTACTTC. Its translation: CASSVLVQEETQYF.

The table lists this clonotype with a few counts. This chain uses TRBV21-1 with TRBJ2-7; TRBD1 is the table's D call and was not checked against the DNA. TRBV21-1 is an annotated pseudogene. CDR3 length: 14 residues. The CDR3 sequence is CASTSRGGKYEQYF. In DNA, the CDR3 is TGTGCCAGCACCTCCAGGGGGGGAAAGTACGAGCAGTACTTC.

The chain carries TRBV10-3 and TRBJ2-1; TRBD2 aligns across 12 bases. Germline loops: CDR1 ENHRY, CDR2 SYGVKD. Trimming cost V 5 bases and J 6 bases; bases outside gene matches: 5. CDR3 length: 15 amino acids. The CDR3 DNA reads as TGTGCCATCAGTTCGACTAGCGGGGGCCTCAATGAGCAGTTCTTC. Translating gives CAISSTSGGLNEQFF.

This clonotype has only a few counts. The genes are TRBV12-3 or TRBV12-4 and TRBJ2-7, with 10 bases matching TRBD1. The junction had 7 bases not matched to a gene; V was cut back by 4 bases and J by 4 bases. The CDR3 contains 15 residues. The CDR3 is CASSSTGTGEYEQYF. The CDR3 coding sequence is TGTGCCAGCAGTTCCACCGGGACAGGGGAGTACGAGCAGTACTTC.